Each of the 5 T cell receptor beta chains below was sequenced from the same sample in a study of a mutant IDH1 vaccine in newly diagnosed glioma. Time point noted: week 35, safety follow-up. The study gave 300 ug of mutant IDH1 20-mer peptide per vaccine dose, with topical imiquimod. Sequenced by immunoSEQ multiplex PCR; TCRdb stores in-frame clones only, minus some. The repertoire holds 30,000 or so clones, with around 77% as singletons. These receptors have no known antigen. Source: PBMCs, taken from a glioma patient whose treatment included an IDH1 peptide vaccine. These receptors were obtained from a man aged 40-50 years with glioma. Some clones in this sample may be carry-over from other donors' samples.

J is TRBJ2-3 and V is TRBV15; D is tentatively TRBD1 or TRBD2 (6 bases each). V lost 2 bases and J 4 bases, leaving 16 bases between the germline ends. CDR3 length equals 16 residues. CDR1 and CDR2 (germline): LNHNV, YYDKDF (reference sequence). The CDR3 DNA reads as TGTGCCACCAGCAGAACTACAGGGTCGGGGGCAGATACGCAGTATTTT. It specifies CATSRTTGSGADTQYF. The full variable domain, in which reference TRBV15 and TRBJ2-3 provide the parts outside the CDR3, is DAMVIQNPRYQVTQFGKPVTLSCSQTLNHNVMYWYQQKSSQAPKLLFHYYDKDFNNEADTPDNFQSRRPNTSFCFLDIRSPGLGDTAMYLCATSRTTGSGADTQYFGPGTRLTVL.

V usage is TRBV5-4 and J usage is TRBJ1-1, with D maybe TRBD1 (5 bases). Germline V gene data show CDR1 as SGHNT and CDR2 as YYREEE (reference sequence). V lost 0 bases to trimming and J lost 4 bases, with 7 bases between them. There are 13 residues in the CDR3. Here the CDR3 DNA reads TGTGCCAGCAGCTTGGGGGGGACCACTGAAGCTTTCTTT. Encoded protein: CASSLGGTTEAFF.

This clone was seen a single time. The chain joins TRBV2 to TRBJ1-1; a possible D gene is TRBD1 (6 bases). Germline-derived CDR1 and CDR2 are SNHLY and FYNNEI. V was shortened by 1 base and J by 3 bases, with 12 bases between the two germline ends. The CDR3 runs to 15 residues. The CDR3 spells CASSEDRDLDTEAFF. For the CDR3, the DNA is TGTGCCAGCAGTGAAGACAGGGATTTGGACACTGAAGCTTTCTTT.

The gene calls are TRBV28 and TRBJ2-7, with TRBD1 identical over 7 bases. The V segment lost 3 bases and the J segment 4 bases; nucleotides outside the gene matches: 12. This CDR3 comprises 16 residues. Germline CDR1 reads MDHEN; CDR2 reads SYDVKM. CDR3 in amino acids: CASSFRPGTEKYEQYF. Written as DNA, the CDR3 is TGTGCCAGCAGTTTCCGCCCCGGGACAGAGAAATACGAGCAGTACTTC.

In its sample, this clone was seen once. The chain combines TRBV6-5 with TRBJ2-7; D gene unclear. Germline lookup yields CDR1 MNHEY and CDR2 SVGAGI. Trimming left V 6 bases short and J 3 bases short, with 9 bases between. The CDR3 has 12 amino acids. CDR3 region: CASRLNSYEQYF. CDR3 nucleotide sequence: TGTGCCAGCAGATTGAACAGCTACGAGCAGTACTTC.